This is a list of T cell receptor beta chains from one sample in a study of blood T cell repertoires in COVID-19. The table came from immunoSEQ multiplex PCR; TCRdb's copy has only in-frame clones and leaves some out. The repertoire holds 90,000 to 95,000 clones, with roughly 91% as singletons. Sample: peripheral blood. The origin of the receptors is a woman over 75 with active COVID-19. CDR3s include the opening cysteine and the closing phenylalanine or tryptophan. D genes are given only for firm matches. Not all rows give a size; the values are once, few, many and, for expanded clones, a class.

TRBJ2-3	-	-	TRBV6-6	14	TGTGCCAGCAGTAAACTAGAATCAGTGAATACGCAGTATTTT	CASSKLESVNTQYF
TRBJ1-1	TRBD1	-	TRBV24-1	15	TGTGCCACCAGTGGAGGACAGGGCGGGAACACTGAAGCTTTCTTT	CATSGGQGGNTEAFF
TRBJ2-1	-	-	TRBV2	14	TGTGCCACCTCGACGGGATTCTCCTACAATGAGCAGTTCTTC	CATSTGFSYNEQFF
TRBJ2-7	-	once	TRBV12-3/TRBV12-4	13	TGTGCCAGCAACAGGGAAGGGAGGGGGTCGCAGTACTTC	CASNREGRGSQYF
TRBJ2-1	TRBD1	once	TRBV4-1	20	TGCGCCAGCAGCCACTCACAGGGACAGCCGGGCTCCCGCGTCTACAATGAGCAGTTCTTC	CASSHSQGQPGSRVYNEQFF
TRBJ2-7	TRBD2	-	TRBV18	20	TGTGCCAGCTCACCACCGTTCAGGACTAGCGGGACCGCCGGGGGGGACGAGCAGTACTTC	CASSPPFRTSGTAGGDEQYF
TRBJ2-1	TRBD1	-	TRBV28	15	TGTGCCAGCAGCTCAACCGGGACAGGCAACAATGAGCAGTTCTTC	CASSSTGTGNNEQFF
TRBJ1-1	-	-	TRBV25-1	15	TGTGCCAGCAGTGGGGGAGGGGTAGGGGACACTGAAGCTTTCTTT	CASSGGGVGDTEAFF
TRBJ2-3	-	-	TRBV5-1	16	TGCGCCAGCAGCTTGAGGGGCTCCCTTAAGACAGATACGCAGTATTTT	CASSLRGSLKTDTQYF
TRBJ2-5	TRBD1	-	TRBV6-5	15	TGTGCCAGCAGTTCCTGGACAGGTTCCCAAGAGACCCAGTACTTC	CASSSWTGSQETQYF
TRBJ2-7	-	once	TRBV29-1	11	TGCAGCGTTGAAGGCGGCTACGAGCAGTACTTC	CSVEGGYEQYF
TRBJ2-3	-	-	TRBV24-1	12	TGTGCCACCAGTGGGCTTATGGATACGCAGTATTTT	CATSGLMDTQYF
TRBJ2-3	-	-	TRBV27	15	TGTGCCAGCAGTTGGACAACTCCTAGCACAGATACGCAGTATTTT	CASSWTTPSTDTQYF
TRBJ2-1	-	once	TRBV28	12	TGTGCCAGCAGCCCCCGGGGAACGATACAGTTCTTC	CASSPRGTIQFF
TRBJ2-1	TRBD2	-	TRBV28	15	TGTGCCAGCAGTTTTAGCGGGAGGGCGGGCGATGAGCAGTTCTTC	CASSFSGRAGDEQFF
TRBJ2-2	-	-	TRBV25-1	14	TGTGCCAGCATGTGGCAAACGAACACCGGGGAGCTGTTTTTT	CASMWQTNTGELFF
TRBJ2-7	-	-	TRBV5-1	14	TGCGCCAGCAGCTTGCTTGGCCAACCTGACGAGCAGTACTTC	CASSLLGQPDEQYF
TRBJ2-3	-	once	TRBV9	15	TGTGCCAGCAGCCCCAATAGACAGAGCACAGATACGCAGTATTTT	CASSPNRQSTDTQYF
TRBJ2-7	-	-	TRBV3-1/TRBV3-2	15	TGTGCCAGCAGCCAATTCTTGGGCAGTACCTACGAGCAGTACTTC	CASSQFLGSTYEQYF
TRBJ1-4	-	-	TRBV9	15	TGTGCCAGCAGCGTATTTGGGCAGGGTGGTGAAAAACTGTTTTTT	CASSVFGQGGEKLFF
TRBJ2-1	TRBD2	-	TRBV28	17	TGTGCCAGCAGTTTTTCGCAGAGTAGCGGGAGGGACAATGAGCAGTTCTTC	CASSFSQSSGRDNEQFF
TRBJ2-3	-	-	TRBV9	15	TGTGCCAGCAGCGTAATACCGGGATGGGCAGATACGCAGTATTTT	CASSVIPGWADTQYF
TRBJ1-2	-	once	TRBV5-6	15	TGTGCCAGCAGCTTGGTACAGGGATCTAACTATGGCTACACCTTC	CASSLVQGSNYGYTF
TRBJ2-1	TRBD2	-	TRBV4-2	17	TGTGCCAGCAGCCAGGATGAGCGGGGGGGGGCCTACAATGAGCAGTTCTTC	CASSQDERGGAYNEQFF
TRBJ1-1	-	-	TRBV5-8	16	TGTGCCAGCAGAATTACGTTGGGGGGGCGGTATACTGAAGCTTTCTTT	CASRITLGGRYTEAFF
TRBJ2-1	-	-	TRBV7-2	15	TGTGCCAGCAGCTTAGCCGGGAGTTGGTACAATGAGCAGTTCTTC	CASSLAGSWYNEQFF
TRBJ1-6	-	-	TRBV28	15	TGTGCCAGCAGTTTTTCGGAGTTCTATAATTCACCCCTCCACTTT	CASSFSEFYNSPLHF
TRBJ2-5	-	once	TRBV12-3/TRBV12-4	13	TGTGCCAGCAGTTTAGTACAGCAAGAGACCCAGTACTTC	CASSLVQQETQYF
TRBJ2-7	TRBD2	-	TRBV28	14	TGTGCCAGCAGCCCCGGGACTAGCTTTTTCAAGCAGTACTTC	CASSPGTSFFKQYF
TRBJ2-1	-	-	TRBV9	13	TGTGCCAGCAGCGTAGGGTTAGTATATGAGCAGTTCTTC	CASSVGLVYEQFF
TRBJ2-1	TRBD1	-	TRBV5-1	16	TGCGCCAGCAGCTTGGTTAGGGGACAGGGGGGCGATGAGCAGTTCTTC	CASSLVRGQGGDEQFF
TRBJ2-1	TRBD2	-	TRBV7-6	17	TGTGCCAGCAGCCTTGGACTAGCGGGAGGGGTGTCCAATGAGCAGTTCTTC	CASSLGLAGGVSNEQFF
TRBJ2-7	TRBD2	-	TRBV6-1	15	TGTGCCAGCAGTGAAGCGGAACGCGGGACTAGCGGGGGGAACTTC	CASSEAERGTSGGNF
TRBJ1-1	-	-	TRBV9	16	TGTGCCAGCAGCCCGGGGACATGGGCCGAGAACACTGAAGCTTTCTTT	CASSPGTWAENTEAFF
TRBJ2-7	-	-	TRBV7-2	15	TGTGCCAGCATCTCTAATTTAGCGGTTGGTAGCGAGCAGTACTTC	CASISNLAVGSEQYF
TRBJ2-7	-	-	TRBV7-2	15	TGTGCCAGCAGCTTGGGTGGCGCGGAGTCCTACGAGCAGTACTTC	CASSLGGAESYEQYF
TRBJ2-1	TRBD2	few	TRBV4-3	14	TGCGCCAGCAGCCGAAGCGGGAGTTACAATGAGCAGTTCTTC	CASSRSGSYNEQFF
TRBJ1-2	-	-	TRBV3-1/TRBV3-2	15	TGTGCCAGCAGCCAAGGGCAGGGGAGAAACTATGGCTACACCTTC	CASSQGQGRNYGYTF
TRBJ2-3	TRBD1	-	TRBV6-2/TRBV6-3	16	TGTGCCAGCAGTTATTCCGGGACAGGGAAATCAGATACGCAGTATTTT	CASSYSGTGKSDTQYF
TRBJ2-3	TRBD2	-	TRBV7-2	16	TGTGCCAGCAGCACCCATAGCGGGAGGGGTGGAGATACGCAGTATTTT	CASSTHSGRGGDTQYF